The 12 T cell receptor beta chains reported below all come from one sample, sequenced in a study of molecular identifiers for immune sequencing clone quantification (dated by TCRdb to the late 2010s). Receptor amplification or capture employed PCR. TCRdb shows the sequencer as NextSeq 500. The public sequencing data were trimmed at Q25 with fastp and processed into clonotypes with MiXCR by TCRdb, which kept only in-frame beta chains. Every distinct CDR3 protein forms one entry, paired with its most common genes and DNA. This sample gives approximately 590,000 distinct CDR3 sequences in total; about 25% of them show up just once. Roughly 0.83% of the sample rests with the top ten. Sequenced material: naive CD8+ T cells from blood, with Jurkat cell RNA spiked in. The intended sense of this specimen's cell subset or site label: FACS-sorted CD8+CD4-CCR7+CD45RA+ naive T cells. The origin of the receptors is a human donor in good health. Some libraries in this study had Jurkat cell RNA spiked in.

This clonotype came up once. A much larger clone lies a single base off, so this may be a read error. This chain joins TRBV27 and TRBJ1-4; D is possibly TRBD1 (5 bases). The CDR3 is 12 amino acids. V was clipped by 8 bases and J by 8 bases, with 12 bases between them. The germline CDR1 and CDR2 sequences are MNHEY and SMNVEV (reference sequence). The chain's CDR3 is CASRGSGEKLFF. The CDR3 DNA sequence: TGTGCCAGCCGGGGCTCAGGAGAAAAACTGTTTTTT.

This clonotype has a count of ten or more. The CDR3 coding sequence is TGTGCCAGCAGCCTTAGCGGGGTTAGCACAGATACGCAGTATTTT. Protein product: CASSLSGVSTDTQYF. This chain links TRBV7-8 with TRBJ2-3; 8 positions match TRBD2. This CDR3 is 15 amino acids long. Germline CDR1 SGHVS, CDR2 FQNEAQ. V lost 5 bases and J lost 0; bases outside the gene matches: 4.

This clonotype was seen a few times. The J gene is TRBJ2-1, the V gene TRBV4-3, with TRBD2 matching 8 bases. Germline V gene lookup returns CDR1 LGHNA and CDR2 YSLEER. The CDR3 runs to 18 residues. The ends lost 2 bases at V and 2 bases at J; junction bases unmatched: 11. The CDR3 nucleotides are TGCGCCAGCAGCCAAAGCGCGGGGGGACACGCGACCTACAATGAGCAGTTCTTC. Its translation: CASSQSAGGHATYNEQFF.

The chain joins TRBV6-2 or TRBV6-3 to TRBJ1-5; tentatively, D is TRBD1 (6 bases). CDR1 MNHEY and CDR2 SVGEGT come from the germline V gene. This CDR3 is 20 amino acids long. V lost 1 base and J lost 3, with 25 bases in between. CDR3 region: CASSYWAPSPTGKTNQPQHF. The CDR3 nucleotides read TGTGCCAGCAGTTACTGGGCGCCCAGCCCCACAGGGAAGACCAATCAGCCCCAGCATTTT.

This clonotype was detected many times. This chain connects TRBV28 to TRBJ1-1; 7 bases are shared with TRBD1. This CDR3 region has 13 residues. J was trimmed by 4 bases and V by 3 bases; bases with no gene match: 2. CDR1 is MDHEN and CDR2 is SYDVKM in the germline V gene. This CDR3 is CASSFGTATEAFF. CDR3 bases: TGTGCCAGCAGTTTCGGGACAGCCACTGAAGCTTTCTTT.

This clonotype has at least ten counts. The chain uses TRBV28 and TRBJ1-1; 10 nucleotides align to TRBD1. The junction had 6 bases not matched to a gene; V was cut back by 5 bases and J by 6 bases. Germline V gene data show CDR1 as MDHEN and CDR2 as SYDVKM. This CDR3 region has 14 residues. The CDR3 loop reads CASSHDRGLAEAFF. The DNA of the CDR3 is TGTGCCAGCAGTCACGACAGGGGGCTCGCTGAAGCTTTCTTT.

The chain recombines TRBV27 with TRBJ2-1; D is uncertain. Trimming cost V 5 bases and J 0 bases, with 11 bases left between them. Germline V gene sequence: CDR1 MNHEY, CDR2 SMNVEV (reference sequence). The CDR3 sequence is 15 residues long. DNA for the CDR3: TGTGCCAGCAGTCTTACCGCGAGCTCCTACAATGAGCAGTTCTTC. Amino acids: CASSLTASSYNEQFF.

The rearrangement uses TRBV5-6 and TRBJ2-5, with a tentative D call TRBD1 (6 bases). The CDR3 contains 15 residues. V was pared by 6 bases and J by 5 bases, with 20 bases between. CDR1 SGHDT and CDR2 YYEEEE come from the germline V gene. The CDR3 here is CASTRVGALFETQYF. CDR3 nucleotide sequence: TGTGCCAGCACCCGGGTGGGGGCATTGTTTGAGACCCAGTACTTC.

This clonotype was seen at least ten times. CDR3 nucleotide sequence: TGTGCCAGCAGTGAACCCCCGGGGACCGAGCAGTACTTC. Translated, it gives CASSEPPGTEQYF. V gene TRBV2 combines with J gene TRBJ2-7; D may correspond to TRBD1 or TRBD2 (5 bases each). This CDR3 contains 13 residues. Germline CDR1 is SNHLY and CDR2 is FYNNEI. Trimming removed 2 bases at V and 6 bases at J, with 11 bases between.

In its sample, this clonotype was seen a few times. V usage is TRBV20-1 and J usage is TRBJ2-7; D gene uncertain. Germline V CDR1 and CDR2: DFQATT, SNEGSKA (reference sequence). The CDR3 has 14 residues. The V end was cut by 0 bases, the J end by 2 bases, with 11 bases between. In nucleotides, the CDR3 is TGCAGTGCTAGAGATACCATTTACGCCTACGAGCAGTACTTC. It translates to CSARDTIYAYEQYF.

The V call is TRBV28, the J call TRBJ2-1; TRBD1 agrees at 11 bases. CDR1 is MDHEN, CDR2 SYDVKM, per germline. The V segment lost 7 bases and the J segment 3 bases; nucleotides outside the gene matches: 5. The CDR3 has 15 amino acids. The CDR3 is CASNRGQGVYNEQFF. In nucleotides, the CDR3 is TGTGCCAGCAATAGGGGACAGGGGGTCTACAATGAGCAGTTCTTC.

Written as DNA, the CDR3 is TGCAGTGCTAGAGACCGGGGACAGGGGTCATTCACCGGGGAGCTGTTTTTT. It translates to CSARDRGQGSFTGELFF. The chain links TRBV20-1 to TRBJ2-2, with 10 bases fitting TRBD1. The CDR3 runs to 17 residues. The trim removed 0 bases at V and 4 bases at J, leaving 8 bases unmatched. Germline CDR1 DFQATT, CDR2 SNEGSKA (reference sequence).